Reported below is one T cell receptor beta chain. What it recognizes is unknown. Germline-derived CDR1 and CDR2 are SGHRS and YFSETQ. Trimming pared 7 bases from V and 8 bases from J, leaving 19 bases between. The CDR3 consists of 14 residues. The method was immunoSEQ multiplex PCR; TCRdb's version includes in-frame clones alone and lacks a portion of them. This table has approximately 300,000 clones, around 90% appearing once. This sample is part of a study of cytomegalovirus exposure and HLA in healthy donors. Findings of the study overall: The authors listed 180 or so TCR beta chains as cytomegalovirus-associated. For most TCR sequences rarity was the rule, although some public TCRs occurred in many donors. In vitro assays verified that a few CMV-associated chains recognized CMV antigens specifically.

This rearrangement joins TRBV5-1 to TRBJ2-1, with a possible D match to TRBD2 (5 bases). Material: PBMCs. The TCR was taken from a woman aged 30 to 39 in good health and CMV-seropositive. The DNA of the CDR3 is TGCGCCAGCTCCGTCGAGGCTAGCTGGGATGAGCAGTTCTTC. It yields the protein CASSVEASWDEQFF.